These 8 T cell receptor beta chains were sequenced from one sample in a study of blood T cell repertoires in COVID-19. Produced via immunoSEQ multiplex PCR; TCRdb's table is partial and in-frame only. The repertoire holds approximately 140,000 clones, with roughly 90% as singletons. The sample consisted of PBMCs or T cells enriched from blood (not recorded which). These receptors all come from a woman between 35 and 50 years old who had been exposed to COVID-19.

J is TRBJ1-1 and V is TRBV5-6; no definite D call. CDR3 length: 15 residues. CDR1 is SGHDT, CDR2 YYEEEE, per germline. The germline V and J ends were trimmed by 0 bases and 1 base, with 10 bases remaining between them. The CDR3 DNA reads TGTGCCAGCAGCTTGGTCCCAGGAAGGAACACTGAAGCTTTCTTT. It codes for CASSLVPGRNTEAFF.

The V and J genes are TRBV19 and TRBJ1-2; TRBD1 matches at 10 bases. CDR1 and CDR2 (germline): LNHDA, SQIVND (reference sequence). V shed 7 bases and J 6 bases; nucleotides not matched to a gene: 11. The CDR3 is 15 residues long. The CDR3 DNA sequence: TGTGCCAGTAACCCATGGGAGGGACAGGGGCATGGCTACACCTTC. Its translation is CASNPWEGQGHGYTF.

This clone appeared once. The gene calls are TRBV5-6 and TRBJ2-7, with D maybe TRBD2 (6 bases). Trimming removed 4 bases at V and 0 bases at J, with 8 bases between. Germline CDR1 and CDR2: SGHDT and YYEEEE. The CDR3 sequence is 13 residues long. Written as DNA, the CDR3 is TGTGCCAGCAGCCGGGGACTCTCCTACGAGCAGTACTTC. Its translation: CASSRGLSYEQYF.

The rearrangement joins TRBV29-1 to TRBJ2-1, with 9 bases lining up with TRBD1. The CDR3 runs to 13 residues. Trimming removed 4 bases from V and 4 bases from J; junction bases left unmatched: 2. Per the germline V gene, CDR1 is SQVTM and CDR2 is ANQGSEA. The CDR3 is CSVVGTGYNEQFF. The DNA for the CDR3 is TGCAGCGTTGTTGGGACAGGGTACAATGAGCAGTTCTTC.

V is TRBV6-5 and J is TRBJ1-2; D is perhaps TRBD1 (5 bases). Germline CDR1 reads MNHEY; CDR2 reads SVGAGI. The CDR3 length is 13 residues. V was shortened by 10 bases and J by 4 bases, with 16 bases between the two germline ends. DNA of the CDR3: TGTGCCACCAGGGTTGGCGGATCCTATGGCTACACCTTC. Protein: CATRVGGSYGYTF.

This clone was picked up one time. This sequence joins TRBV2 and TRBJ2-2; the D is unclear. Germline-derived CDR1 and CDR2 are SNHLY and FYNNEI. The CDR3 spans 13 residues. V was cut by 8 bases and J by 1 base, with 8 bases left in between. The CDR3 loop reads CASRIENTGELFF. The CDR3 DNA reads TGTGCCAGCCGTATAGAGAACACCGGGGAGCTGTTTTTT.

This chain uses TRBV2 with TRBJ2-3, with 15 bases aligning to TRBD2. The CDR3 runs 16 residues. The germline gives CDR1 SNHLY, CDR2 FYNNEI. J was trimmed by 5 bases and V by 5 bases; bases with no gene match: 5. CDR3 bases: TGTGCCAGCAGTCGTGGGACTAGCGGGGGGCTAGATACGCAGTATTTT. The encoded protein is CASSRGTSGGLDTQYF. The variable domain in full, completed from reference TRBV2 and TRBJ2-3, reads EPEVTQTPSHQVTQMGQEVILRCVPISNHLYFYWYRQILGQKVEFLVSFYNNEISEKSEIFDDQFSVERPDGSNFTLKIRSTKLEDSAMYFCASSRGTSGGLDTQYFGPGTRLTVL.

The gene calls are TRBV3-1 (or the pseudogene TRBV3-2) and TRBJ2-2, with TRBD1 as a possible D gene (5 bases). The CDR3 loop spans 16 amino acids. V dropped 1 base and J dropped 3 bases, with 12 bases sitting between them. Germline V gene lookup returns CDR1 LGHDT and CDR2 YNNKEL (reference sequence). CDR3 nucleotide sequence: TGTGCCAGCAGCCAAGGGGCAGGGTGGGACACCGGGGAGCTGTTTTTT. Its protein is CASSQGAGWDTGELFF.